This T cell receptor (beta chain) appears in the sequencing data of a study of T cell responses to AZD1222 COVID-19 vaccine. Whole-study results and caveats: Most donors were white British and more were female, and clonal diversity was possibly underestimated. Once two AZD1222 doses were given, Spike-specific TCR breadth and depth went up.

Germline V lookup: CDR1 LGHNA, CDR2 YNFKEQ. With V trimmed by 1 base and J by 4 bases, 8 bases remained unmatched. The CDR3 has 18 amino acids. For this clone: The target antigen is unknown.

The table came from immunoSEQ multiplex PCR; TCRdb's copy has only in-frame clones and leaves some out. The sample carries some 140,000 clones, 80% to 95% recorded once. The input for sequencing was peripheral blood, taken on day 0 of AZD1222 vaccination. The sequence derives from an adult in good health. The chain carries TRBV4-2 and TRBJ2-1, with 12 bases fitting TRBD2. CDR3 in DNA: TGTGCCAGCAGCCAAGGAACACTAGCGGGAGGTTTTTACAATGAGCAGTTCTTC. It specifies CASSQGTLAGGFYNEQFF.